The 32 T cell receptor beta chains listed next were all sequenced from one sample in a study of T-cell reconstitution after alpha-beta-depleted transplantation in children. For TCRbeta, the library was prepared with unique molecular identifiers. TCRdb analysed the PCR reads with MiXCR anew, one entry per CDR3 protein. The table records 90,000 to 130,000 distinct CDR3 sequences, over 9% of them present only once. The sample in question was PBMCs, obtained before TCRalphabeta/CD19-depleted stem cell transplant. The receptor source for this set is a boy under 10 years old with acute lymphoblastic leukemia, due to receive a stem cell transplant.

This clonotype was seen a few times. The CDR3 loop is CASSSADRINYGYTF. CDR3 bases: TGTGCCAGCAGTTCAGCGGACAGGATTAACTATGGCTACACCTTC. J is TRBJ1-2 and V is TRBV12-3 or TRBV12-4; TRBD1 matches at 7 bases. V gave up 4 bases and J gave up 1 base; unmatched junction bases: 6. The length of the CDR3 is 15 residues.

This clonotype was observed a few times. The rearrangement uses TRBV12-3 or TRBV12-4 and TRBJ2-7, with D unresolved. V dropped 4 bases and J dropped 5 bases, with 18 bases sitting between them. This CDR3 spans 15 amino acids. DNA for the CDR3: TGTGCCAGCAGTTCGACACCTACTACTGTCCACGAGCAGTACTTC. It specifies CASSSTPTTVHEQYF.

This clonotype was seen a handful of times. The rearrangement links TRBV15 to TRBJ2-1; the D gene could be TRBD1 or TRBD2 (5 bases each). Trimming shortened V by 0 bases and J by 6 bases, and 15 bases separated the two germline ends. CDR3 size: 16 residues. In germline, CDR1 is LNHNV, CDR2 YYDKDF (reference sequence). CDR3 sequence: CATSRDVGDHLNEQFF. In DNA, the CDR3 is TGTGCCACCAGCAGAGATGTCGGGGACCACCTCAATGAGCAGTTCTTC. The variable domain in full, with the rest retrieved from reference TRBV15 and TRBJ2-1, is DAMVIQNPRYQVTQFGKPVTLSCSQTLNHNVMYWYQQKSSQAPKLLFHYYDKDFNNEADTPDNFQSRRPNTSFCFLDIRSPGLGDTAMYLCATSRDVGDHLNEQFFGPGTRLTVL.

This clonotype was detected many times. The rearrangement links TRBV7-9 to TRBJ2-7; TRBD2 matches at 11 bases. V shed 2 bases, J shed 6 bases, and the junction held 6 bases outside the gene matches. The CDR3 has 15 amino acids. Per the germline V gene, CDR1 is SEHNR and CDR2 is FQNEAQ (reference sequence). CDR3 amino acids: CASSLSGTSGPEQYF. The CDR3 coding sequence is TGTGCCAGCAGCTTAAGTGGGACTAGCGGCCCCGAGCAGTACTTC.

This clonotype was detected a few times. The chain recombines TRBV18 with TRBJ2-3; 9 nucleotides line up with TRBD2. The CDR3 spans 17 residues. The junction had 10 bases not matched to a gene; V was cut back by 1 base and J by 5 bases. CDR1 KGHSH and CDR2 LQKENI come from the germline V gene. Written as DNA, the CDR3 is TGTGCCAGCTCACCACTAAGAGCGGGAGGAGGGGAAGATACGCAGTATTTT. Translated: CASSPLRAGGGEDTQYF.

This clonotype occurred a few times. The V call is TRBV7-2, the J call TRBJ1-5; 8 positions agree with TRBD1. This CDR3 has 17 residues. Germline values: CDR1 SGHTA, CDR2 FQGNSA. Losses at the gene ends were 6 bases for V and 7 bases for J; bases not matched to a gene: 17. CDR3 sequence: CASSDGNYQGAQQPQHF. The CDR3 DNA follows: TGTGCCAGCAGTGACGGAAATTACCAGGGGGCTCAGCAGCCCCAGCATTTT.

Only a few counts were recorded for this clonotype. The chain employs TRBV11-2 and TRBJ1-1; D not certain. V lost 0 bases to trimming and J lost 3 bases, with 14 bases between them. Germline lookup yields CDR1 SGHAT and CDR2 FQNNGV. The CDR3 has 16 residues. CDR3 sequence (DNA): TGTGCCAGCAGCTTAGATGGGGAGGGTGAGGACACTGAAGCTTTCTTT. It yields the protein CASSLDGEGEDTEAFF.

This clonotype has more than one count but fewer than ten. CDR3: CSATRGFGPQHF. The CDR3 nucleotides read TGCAGTGCTACCCGGGGGTTCGGGCCCCAGCATTTT. The gene calls are TRBV20-1 and TRBJ1-5; weak D call: TRBD1 (5 bases). Per germline, CDR1 DFQATT and CDR2 SNEGSKA (reference sequence). V dropped 4 bases and J dropped 9 bases, with 13 bases sitting between them. The CDR3 extends over 12 amino acids.

Only a few counts were recorded for this clonotype. The rearrangement joins TRBV5-1 to TRBJ2-3, with 7 bases that match TRBD2. Losses at the gene ends were 6 bases for V and 2 bases for J; bases not matched to a gene: 9. This CDR3 has 15 amino acids. Germline values: CDR1 SGHRS, CDR2 YFSETQ. DNA of the CDR3: TGCGCCAGCACTCGAATGGGGACTAACACAGATACGCAGTATTTT. This gives the protein CASTRMGTNTDTQYF.

Notes on this clonotype: At one boundary the junction diverges from the germline segment, which might be a read error. V and J are TRBV5-1 and TRBJ2-3; D is possibly TRBD2 (6 bases). CDR3 length: 17 residues. CDR1 is SGHRS, CDR2 YFSETQ, per germline. CDR3 nucleotides: TGCGCCAGCAGCACCACCGGTGGACTAAAGAACACAGATAAGCAGTATTTT. The encoded protein is CASSTTGGLKNTDKQYF.

This clonotype showed up just a few times. The chain combines TRBV2 with TRBJ2-7, with 7 bases matching TRBD2. Germline loops: CDR1 SNHLY, CDR2 FYNNEI. The CDR3 is 16 amino acids. Losses at the gene ends were 5 bases for V and 5 bases for J; bases not matched to a gene: 15. The CDR3 loop is CASSKPQAGYFNEQYF. The CDR3 nucleotides are TGTGCCAGCAGTAAACCCCAAGCGGGATACTTTAACGAGCAGTACTTC. Complete variable domain (other parts from reference TRBV2 and TRBJ2-7): EPEVTQTPSHQVTQMGQEVILRCVPISNHLYFYWYRQILGQKVEFLVSFYNNEISEKSEIFDDQFSVERPDGSNFTLKIRSTKLEDSAMYFCASSKPQAGYFNEQYFGPGTRLTVT.

This clonotype was recorded a few times. J is TRBJ2-7 and V is TRBV5-6; D gene unclear. V lost 2 bases, J lost 2 bases, and 11 bases lay in between. The germline V gene has CDR1 SGHDT and CDR2 YYEEEE. This CDR3 contains 14 residues. The CDR3 nucleotides read TGTGCCAGCAGCTTCGGTAGGATCGCCTACGAGCAGTACTTC. This sequence encodes CASSFGRIAYEQYF.

In this sample, this clonotype turned up many times. The CDR3: CSARDQRLVTYEQYF. The DNA of the CDR3 is TGCAGTGCTAGAGATCAGAGACTAGTTACCTACGAGCAGTACTTC. The chain recombines TRBV20-1 with TRBJ2-7, with a possible D match to TRBD2 (6 bases). This CDR3 is 15 amino acids long. V lost 0 bases to trimming and J lost 2 bases, with 14 bases between them. Germline assignment: CDR1 DFQATT and CDR2 SNEGSKA (reference sequence).

The V gene is TRBV12-3 or TRBV12-4, the J gene TRBJ2-1, with 8 bases lining up with TRBD2. This CDR3 has 14 amino acids. Trimming took 5 bases from V and 4 from J; bases not matched to a gene: 4. The CDR3 loop reads CASSTSGTYNEQFF. The CDR3 DNA reads as TGTGCCAGCAGTACTAGCGGAACTTACAATGAGCAGTTCTTC.

This chain links TRBV7-8 with TRBJ2-3, with D perhaps matching TRBD2 (5 bases). With 5 bases removed from V and 2 bases from J, the gap between germline ends came to 11 bases. The CDR3 runs to 14 residues. The germline V gene encodes CDR1 SGHVS and CDR2 FQNEAQ. CDR3 protein: CASSIGILTDTQYF. DNA of the CDR3: TGTGCCAGCAGCATCGGGATTCTCACAGATACGCAGTATTTT. Based on the CDR3 plus reference TRBV7-8 and TRBJ2-3, the full variable domain is GAGVSQSPRYKVAKRGQDVALRCDPISGHVSLFWYQQALGQGPEFLTYFQNEAQLDKSGLPSDRFFAERPEGSVSTLKIQRTQQEDSAVYLCASSIGILTDTQYFGPGTRLTVL.

The chain uses TRBV9 and TRBJ2-1; 13 bases map to TRBD2. V lost 4 bases and J lost 7; bases outside the gene matches: 8. Germline loops: CDR1 SGDLS, CDR2 YYNGEE. The CDR3 has 16 residues. The CDR3 here is CASSPRTSGRGNEQFF. The CDR3 coding sequence is TGTGCCAGCAGCCCCCGGACTAGCGGGAGAGGGAATGAGCAGTTCTTC.

The table lists this clonotype with a few counts. The chain recombines TRBV11-2 with TRBJ1-1; no definite D call. CDR3 length equals 17 residues. CDR1 is SGHAT and CDR2 is FQNNGV in the germline V gene. V was cut by 3 bases and J by 2 bases, with 19 bases left in between. CDR3 residues: CASSFMGGSSYNTEAFF. The DNA for the CDR3 is TGTGCCAGCAGCTTCATGGGCGGCAGTTCCTACAACACTGAAGCTTTCTTT. The full variable domain, in which reference TRBV11-2 and TRBJ1-1 provide the parts outside the CDR3, is EAGVAQSPRYKIIEKRQSVAFWCNPISGHATLYWYQQILGQGPKLLIQFQNNGVVDDSQLPKDRFSAERLKGVDSTLKIQPAKLEDSAVYLCASSFMGGSSYNTEAFFGQGTRLTVV.

This clonotype was seen a handful of times. The chain couples TRBV5-1 to TRBJ2-5, with D perhaps TRBD2 (5 bases). V lost 5 bases to trimming and J lost 5 bases, with 22 bases between them. CDR1 and CDR2 from the germline V gene are SGHRS and YFSETQ. The CDR3 length is 16 residues. The CDR3 sequence is CASRLEGTSPQETQYF. The CDR3 bases are TGCGCCAGCAGGCTTGAGGGCACCAGCCCTCAGGAGACCCAGTACTTC.

V gene TRBV18 combines with J gene TRBJ2-1, with TRBD2 as a possible D gene (5 bases). Germline loops: CDR1 KGHSH, CDR2 LQKENI. This CDR3 contains 16 residues. V was trimmed by 1 base and J by 2 bases, leaving 12 bases between them. The CDR3 region has the DNA TGTGCCAGCTCACCACAAAGAGGGCGTACCTACAATGAGCAGTTCTTC. Amino acids: CASSPQRGRTYNEQFF.

CDR3 in DNA: TGTGCCAGCAGTGGAGGACTTAACAGTTGGCTGTTTTTT. This gives the protein CASSGGLNSWLFF. The gene calls are TRBV6-1 and TRBJ2-2, with D maybe TRBD2 (5 bases). This CDR3 is built from 13 residues. The germline gives CDR1 MNHNS, CDR2 SASEGT. Between the trimmed V and J ends, which lost 4 bases and 13 bases, there was a span of 16 bases.

As for this clonotype: Possible read error: a much larger clone is one base away. CDR3 in amino acids: CASSLAQQPNQETQYF. Written as DNA, the CDR3 is TGCGCCAGCAGCTTGGCGCAGCAACCCAATCAAGAGACCCAGTACTTC. The chain links TRBV5-1 to TRBJ2-5; D gene uncertain. V lost 0 bases and J lost 2, with 14 bases in between. CDR1 and CDR2 from the germline V gene are SGHRS and YFSETQ. This CDR3 has 16 residues.

This chain links TRBV7-9 with TRBJ1-5; TRBD1 might be the D (5 bases). The CDR3 is 15 amino acids. Germline V CDR1 and CDR2: SEHNR, FQNEAQ (reference sequence). Trimming removed 5 bases from V and 3 bases from J, with 14 bases in between. The CDR3: CASSGAGSANQPQHF. DNA of the CDR3: TGTGCCAGCAGCGGGGCAGGGTCGGCCAATCAGCCCCAGCATTTT.

This clonotype appeared many times. V gene TRBV5-1 combines with J gene TRBJ2-3; 9 bases fit TRBD1. Per the germline V gene, CDR1 is SGHRS and CDR2 is YFSETQ. V shed 4 bases, J shed 0 bases, and the junction held 3 bases outside the gene matches. The CDR3 contains 15 residues. The CDR3 DNA sequence: TGCGCCAGCAGCCCAGGGACAGGGAGCACAGATACGCAGTATTTT. It is translated as CASSPGTGSTDTQYF.

This clonotype was counted only a few times. The chain carries TRBV7-9 and TRBJ2-7; D gene uncertain. The germline V gene has CDR1 SEHNR and CDR2 FQNEAQ (reference sequence). There are 17 residues in the CDR3. Trimming left V 4 bases short and J 1 base short, with 20 bases between. The CDR3: CASSSPRTWDGSYEQYF. The DNA of the CDR3 is TGTGCCAGCAGCTCCCCTCGCACATGGGATGGATCCTACGAGCAGTACTTC.

V gene TRBV14 combines with J gene TRBJ2-1, with D possibly matching TRBD2 (5 bases). The CDR3 has 16 amino acids. V was pared by 2 bases and J by 4 bases, with 15 bases between. The germline CDR1 and CDR2 sequences are SGHDN and FVKESK. The CDR3, as DNA: TGTGCCAGCAGCCAATGGGTGGTCGAGGGATACAATGAGCAGTTCTTC. Encoded protein: CASSQWVVEGYNEQFF.

The chain has TRBV5-1 and TRBJ2-3; TRBD2 might be the D (6 bases). The CDR3 spans 14 residues. Germline values: CDR1 SGHRS, CDR2 YFSETQ. Trimming left V 2 bases short and J 4 bases short, with 11 bases between. The DNA of the CDR3 is TGCGCCAGCAGCTTAGGGACTGTGTCAGATACGCAGTATTTT. Its translation is CASSLGTVSDTQYF.

The gene calls are TRBV20-1 and TRBJ2-7; the match to TRBD2 covers 9 bases. Germline V lookup: CDR1 DFQATT, CDR2 SNEGSKA (reference sequence). After removal of 4 bases from V and 5 bases from J, the junction contained 24 bases not matched to a gene. The CDR3 extends over 19 amino acids. The CDR3 DNA sequence: TGCAGTGCTACACGCACCGGGACTAGCACTCGGGGGCTCAGGAACGAGCAGTACTTC. Amino acids: CSATRTGTSTRGLRNEQYF.

This clonotype appeared many times. This chain joins TRBV6-5 and TRBJ2-1; 8 bases align to TRBD1. Germline V gene data show CDR1 as MNHEY and CDR2 as SVGAGI. J lost 9 bases, V lost 3 bases, and 7 bases had no gene match. The CDR3 is 14 amino acids. The CDR3 DNA reads TGTGCCAGCAGTTATCTGACAGGGGTAGGTGAGCAGTTCTTC. Its translation is CASSYLTGVGEQFF.

The chain recombines TRBV24-1 with TRBJ2-4; TRBD1 is a possible D gene (5 bases). The V end was cut by 3 bases, the J end by 6 bases, with 14 bases between. Germline CDR1 and CDR2: KGHDR and SFDVKD. This CDR3 spans 15 amino acids. CDR3 amino acids: CATSDPGSLGNIQYF. DNA for the CDR3: TGTGCCACCAGTGATCCAGGGTCCCTGGGAAACATTCAGTACTTC.

This clonotype was detected many times. The CDR3 loop reads CASSVGRTSGGYEQYF. CDR3 nucleotide sequence: TGTGCCAGCAGCGTAGGTCGGACTAGCGGGGGATACGAGCAGTACTTC. The J gene is TRBJ2-7, the V gene TRBV7-2, with 13 nucleotides matching TRBD2. Per germline, CDR1 SGHTA and CDR2 FQGNSA. After removal of 5 bases from V and 4 bases from J, the junction contained 8 bases not matched to a gene. The CDR3 is made up of 16 amino acids. Looking up the rest from reference TRBV7-2 and TRBJ2-7 gives the full variable domain: GAGVSQSPSNKVTEKGKDVELRCDPISGHTALYWYRQSLGQGLEFLIYFQGNSAPDKSGLPSDRFSAERTGGSVSTLTIQRTQQEDSAVYLCASSVGRTSGGYEQYFGPGTRLTVT.

To note about this clonotype: Germline and junction disagree at one end, which may indicate a read error. The rearrangement uses TRBV27 and TRBJ2-7; weak D call: TRBD2 (5 bases). Germline values: CDR1 MNHEY, CDR2 SMNVEV (reference sequence). This CDR3 has 15 amino acids. DNA of the CDR3: TGTGCCAGGAGTTTATCTAGCATCCTCTCCTACGAGCAGTACTTC. Residues: CARSLSSILSYEQYF.

This clonotype has only a few counts. The V gene is TRBV6-5, the J gene TRBJ2-5; either TRBD1 or TRBD2 may fit D (5 bases each). CDR3 length: 16 amino acids. Trimming pared 4 bases from V and 3 bases from J, leaving 18 bases between. CDR1 and CDR2 (germline): MNHEY, SVGAGI. CDR3 residues: CASSSLLMGEEETQYF. Here the CDR3 DNA reads TGTGCCAGCAGTTCACTTCTAATGGGGGAAGAAGAGACCCAGTACTTC.